This T cell receptor beta chain was obtained from a study of blood T cell repertoires in COVID-19. Study-level information: The analysed material was cDNA or gDNA that came from T cells, B-cell-depleted T cells, or PBMCs.

V was pared by 5 bases and J by 4 bases, with 5 bases of the junction left unmatched. CDR3 size: 13 residues. CDR1 is GTSNPN, CDR2 SVGIG, per germline (reference sequence). In its sample, this clone is medium-sized (0.01 to 0.1%). The protocol was immunoSEQ multiplex PCR, while the TCRdb copy is restricted to in-frame clones and leaves out a portion. The sample shows approximately 140,000 clones, over 70% of them seen only once. The sequencing input was peripheral blood. This sequence originates from a man of 80 years or more with acute or convalescent COVID-19. V gene TRBV30 combines with J gene TRBJ1-5; 7 bases match TRBD1. The CDR3 reads CAWAPGQNQPQHF. CDR3 in DNA: TGTGCCTGGGCCCCGGGACAGAATCAGCCCCAGCATTTT. The full variable domain, completed using reference TRBV30 and TRBJ1-5, is SQTIHQWPATLVQPVGSPLSLECTVEGTSNPNLYWYRQAAGRGLQLLFYSVGIGQISSEVPQNLSASRPQDRQFILSSKKLLLSDSGFYLCAWAPGQNQPQHFGDGTRLSIL.